This entry is about one T cell receptor beta chain. This sample is drawn from a study of shared clonotypes between healthy human individuals. About the study: Aged 18 to 49, the donors were a couple of women and three men. Per donor, CD8 memory used one plate, CD8 naive used two, CD4 memory used three and CD4 naive used three.

Data came from immunoSEQ multiplex PCR; TCRdb stores just in-frame clones and leaves some out. The repertoire holds roughly 2.2 million clones, with approximately 95% as singletons. This CDR3 spans 14 amino acids. The V segment lost 4 bases and the J segment 1 base; nucleotides outside the gene matches: 5. Germline assignment: CDR1 SQVTM and CDR2 ANQGSEA. The chain has TRBV29-1 and TRBJ2-5; 8 bases match TRBD2. The receptor was derived from a young man in good health. Some clones in this sample may be carry-over from other donors' samples. Specimen: naive CD4+ T cells from PBMCs. Subset: CD45RA+ positively selected. CDR3 bases: TGCAGCGTTGGGGATAGCGGGACCCAAGAGACCCAGTACTTC. Translating it yields CSVGDSGTQETQYF.